This TCR beta chain originates from a study of T cell changes during pregnancy in multiple sclerosis. The repertoire was sequenced with immunoSEQ multiplex PCR; TCRdb's copy has only in-frame clones and lacks some. The sample holds roughly 100,000 clones, about nine tenths seen once. The CDR3 spans 19 residues. Germline-derived CDR1 and CDR2 are LGHNT and FRNRAP. Losses at the gene ends were 1 base for V and 0 bases for J; bases not matched to a gene: 9. V usage is TRBV12-5 and J usage is TRBJ2-6; TRBD1 agrees at 7 bases. Material: peripheral blood, obtained after pregnancy. This sequence originates from a female donor in good health, enrolled as a control in a pregnancy study. CDR3 sequence (DNA): TGTGCTAGTGGTTTGGCATACAGGGGATCGGGCTCTGGGGCCAACGTCCTGACTTTC. The encoded protein is CASGLAYRGSGSGANVLTF. The complete variable domain, with remaining parts taken from reference TRBV12-5 and TRBJ2-6, reads DARVTQTPRHKVTEMGQEVTMRCQPILGHNTVFWYRQTMMQGLELLAYFRNRAPLDDSGMPKDRFSAEMPDATLATLKIQPSEPRDSAVYFCASGLAYRGSGSGANVLTFGAGSRLTVL.